The sequence of this T cell receptor beta chain was determined in a study of PD-1 blockade in classical Hodgkin lymphoma. Method: immunoSEQ multiplex PCR; TCRdb's copy keeps in-frame clones and lacks some. The table lists 11,000 to 15,000 clones, roughly 78% of them singletons. Looked up from germline, CDR1 is MNHEY and CDR2 is SVGAGI. V was shortened by 6 bases and J by 4 bases, with 13 bases between the two germline ends. This CDR3 has 15 residues. General study findings and limits: Nivolumab initiation under 1 year post-ASCT meant exclusion.

This clone ranks as medium-sized (0.01 to 0.1%). Its antigen is undetermined. Each and every patient relapsed after autologous stem cell transplantation, and patients got differing brentuximab vedotin exposure. Here the sequenced sample was peripheral blood mononuclear cells (PBMCs), taken before the second cycle of nivolumab. The chain links TRBV6-5 to TRBJ2-6; D is unresolved. The TCR sequence derives from a human donor with classical Hodgkin lymphoma. The CDR3 DNA reads TGTGCCAGCAGGCGAGCTGCGGCCGGGGCCAACGTCCTGACTTTC. This translates into CASRRAAAGANVLTF.